This T cell receptor beta chain is from a study of response to subunit inactivated influenza vaccine. The CDR3 spans 13 residues. Trimming cost V 2 bases and J 5 bases, with 7 bases left between them. On this clonotype: This may come from a read error, since a much larger clone is one base off.

TCRdb re-called the RT-PCR reads with MiXCR, one entry per CDR3 protein. The sample has approximately 170,000 distinct CDR3 sequences; approximately 12% are singletons. The same data also contributed to another study, on T cells expressing NK-cell markers. From that study: Synthesis of TCR beta cDNA relied on 5'RACE template switching carrying UMIs.

This receptor was obtained from a man aged 50 to 60 who received an inactivated influenza vaccine. This chain joins TRBV12-3 or TRBV12-4 and TRBJ2-1; no definite D call. The sample was CD8+ T cells sorted from PBMCs, taken approximately 12 days after vaccination. The CDR3 sequence is CASSLSWDNEQFF. In nucleotides, the CDR3 is TGTGCCAGCAGTTTATCTTGGGACAATGAGCAGTTCTTC.